This T cell receptor beta chain was recorded in a study of CD8 T cells in ankylosing spondylitis. Regarding the study as a whole: For ankylosing spondylitis blood, a TCR beta motif of 8 or 9 highly homologous variants appeared characteristic. Peripheral blood samples showed relatively rare disease-linked clones, and these clones were CD8+. Significant enrichment of disease-linked clones was reported in matched ankylosing spondylitis synovial fluid.

This clonotype was detected many times. The antigen is unknown. As the method for making TCR beta libraries, quantitative 5'-RACE with molecular barcodes was used. One entry per CDR3 protein, called by TCRdb with MiXCR from the 5' RACE reads. The sample has 450,000 to 550,000 distinct CDR3 sequences; 5.3% are singletons. Trimming pared 1 base from V and 2 bases from J, leaving 5 bases between. Germline CDR1 LGHNA, CDR2 YSLEER. The CDR3 runs 13 residues. The sequencing input was blood, either unsorted or a sorted T cell fraction (not recorded which). The chain recombines TRBV4-3 with TRBJ1-2; D call uncertain. The sequence was collected from a male donor with ankylosing spondylitis. The CDR3 protein is CASSQVVNYGYTF. The CDR3 bases are TGCGCCAGCAGCCAAGTTGTGAACTATGGCTACACCTTC.